This T cell receptor (beta chain) was profiled in a study of vaccination and CD4 T cells after COVID-19. Study at large: Each control culture was treated with a CEFX pool, an HIV-1 Nef pool, or no peptide.

Treatment indicated: 10-day PBMC culture with coronavirus spike peptide pools or control peptides (ViraFEST assay). Remarks on this clonotype: Its antigen is not known.

Cultured CD4+ T-cell DNA underwent Oncomine TCR Beta short-read sequencing. TCRdb re-called the PCR reads through MiXCR, storing one row per CDR3 protein. The sample has nearly 20,000 distinct CDR3 sequences, 35% to 55% seen once; the top ten hold around 3%. Study-wide results and caveats: With convalescent patients, a median approximately 90% of reactive clones emerged solely after vaccination. Data came from relatively few convalescent patients and lacked early post-infection timepoints. Spike mono-reactivity applied to 304 of 307 vaccine-specific clones detected in convalescent patients.

Germline V gene sequence: CDR1 LNHDA, CDR2 SQIVND (reference sequence). V was trimmed by 5 bases and J by 0 bases, leaving 11 bases between them. CDR3 size: 16 residues. The sample consisted of CD4+ T cells from blood, cultured in vitro, taken after SARS-CoV-2 vaccination. This sequence was found in a human donor who had recovered from COVID-19. V is TRBV19 and J is TRBJ2-6; D gene ambiguous. The CDR3 bases are TGTGCCAGTAGTCAGACATCCGGCTCTGGGGCCAACGTCCTGACTTTC. Translation gives CASSQTSGSGANVLTF.